Given below is one T cell receptor (beta chain) in context. The data were taken from a study of blood T cell repertoires in COVID-19. Individuals drawn from around 25 US areas were about 18 to 90 years old. Participants reported their clinical history, and cohort assignment relied on those reports. Sequenced by immunoSEQ multiplex PCR; TCRdb stores in-frame clones only, minus some. There are 190,000 or so clones in the sample; about 87% occur only once, and 10% lies in the top ten. Germline trimming cut 1 base from V and 10 bases from J; bases unmatched to any gene: 7. Germline V CDR1 and CDR2: GTSNPN, SVGIG (reference sequence). CDR3 size: 14 residues.

This TCR was sampled from a young man with acute COVID-19. The V and J genes are TRBV30 and TRBJ2-1, with TRBD2 matching 10 bases. Sequencing was carried out using PBMCs or T cells enriched from blood (not recorded which). As DNA, the CDR3 is TGTGCCTGGAGTGGGCTAGCGGGAGCAGGCGAGCAGTTCTTC. This translates into CAWSGLAGAGEQFF.